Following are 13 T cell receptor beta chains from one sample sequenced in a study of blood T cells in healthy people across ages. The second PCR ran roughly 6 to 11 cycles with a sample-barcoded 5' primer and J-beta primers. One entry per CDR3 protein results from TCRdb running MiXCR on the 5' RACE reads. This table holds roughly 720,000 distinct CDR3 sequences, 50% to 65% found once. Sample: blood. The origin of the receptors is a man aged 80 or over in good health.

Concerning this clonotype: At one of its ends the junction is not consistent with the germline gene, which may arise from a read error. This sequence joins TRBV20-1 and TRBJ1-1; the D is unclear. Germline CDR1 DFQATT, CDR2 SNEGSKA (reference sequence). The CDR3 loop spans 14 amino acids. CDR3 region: CSARERGMKTEAFF. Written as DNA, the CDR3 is TGCAGTGCTAGGGAGCGAGGGATGAAAACTGAAGCTTTCTTT.

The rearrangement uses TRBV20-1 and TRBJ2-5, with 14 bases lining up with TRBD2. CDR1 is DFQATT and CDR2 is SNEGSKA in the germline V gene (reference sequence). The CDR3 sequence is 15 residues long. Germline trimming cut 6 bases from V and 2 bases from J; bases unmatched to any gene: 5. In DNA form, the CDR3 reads TGCAGTGCAGGGACTAGCGGGAGAAGTCAAGAGACCCAGTACTTC. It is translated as CSAGTSGRSQETQYF.

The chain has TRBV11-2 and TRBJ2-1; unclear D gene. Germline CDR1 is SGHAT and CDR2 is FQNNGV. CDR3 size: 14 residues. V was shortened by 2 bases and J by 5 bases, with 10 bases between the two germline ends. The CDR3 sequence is CASSLRLQNNEQFF. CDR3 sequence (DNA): TGTGCCAGCAGCTTAAGGTTACAGAACAATGAGCAGTTCTTC.

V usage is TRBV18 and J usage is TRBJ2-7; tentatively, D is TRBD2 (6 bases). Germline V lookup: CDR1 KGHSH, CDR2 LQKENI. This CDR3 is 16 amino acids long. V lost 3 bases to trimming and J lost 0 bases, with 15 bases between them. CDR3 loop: CASSPTRTNFSYEQYF. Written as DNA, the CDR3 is TGTGCCAGCTCACCGACTAGGACTAACTTCTCCTACGAGCAGTACTTC. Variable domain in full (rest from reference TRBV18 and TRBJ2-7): NAGVMQNPRHLVRRRGQEARLRCSPMKGHSHVYWYRQLPEEGLKFMVYLQKENIIDESGMPKERFSAEFPKEGPSILRIQQVVRGDSAAYFCASSPTRTNFSYEQYFGPGTRLTVT.

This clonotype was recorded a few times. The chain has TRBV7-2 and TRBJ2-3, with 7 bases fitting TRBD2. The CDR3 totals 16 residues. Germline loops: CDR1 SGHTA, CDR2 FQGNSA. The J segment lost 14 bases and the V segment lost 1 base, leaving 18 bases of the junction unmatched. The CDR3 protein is CASSLDPGGTGRYAYF. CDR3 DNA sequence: TGTGCCAGCAGCTTAGACCCGGGAGGCACGGGGAGATACGCGTATTTT.

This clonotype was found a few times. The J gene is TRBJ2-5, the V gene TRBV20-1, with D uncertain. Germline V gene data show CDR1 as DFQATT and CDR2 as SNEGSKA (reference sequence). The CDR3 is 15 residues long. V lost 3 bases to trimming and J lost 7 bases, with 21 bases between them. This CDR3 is CSARALSPSEGTQYF. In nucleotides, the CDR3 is TGCAGTGCTAGGGCCCTAAGCCCGAGCGAAGGGACCCAGTACTTC.

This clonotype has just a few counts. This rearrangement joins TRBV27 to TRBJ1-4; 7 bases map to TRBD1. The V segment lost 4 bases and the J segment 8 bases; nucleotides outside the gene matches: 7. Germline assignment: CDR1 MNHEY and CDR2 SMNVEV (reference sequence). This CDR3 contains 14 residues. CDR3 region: CASSSTGVKEKLFF. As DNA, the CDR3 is TGTGCCAGCAGTTCCACAGGGGTAAAAGAAAAACTGTTTTTT.

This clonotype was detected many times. The CDR3 loop reads CSANIGYQDTQYF. For the CDR3, the DNA is TGCAGTGCCAACATAGGCTATCAGGATACGCAGTATTTT. V gene TRBV20-1 combines with J gene TRBJ2-3; D call uncertain. The CDR3 consists of 13 residues. Germline assignment: CDR1 DFQATT and CDR2 SNEGSKA (reference sequence). The V end was cut by 6 bases, the J end by 6 bases, with 16 bases between.

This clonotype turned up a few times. The CDR3 is CASSSGQGSGETQYF. CDR3 DNA: TGCGCCAGCAGCTCGGGACAGGGAAGCGGAGAGACCCAGTACTTC. This rearrangement joins TRBV5-1 to TRBJ2-5; TRBD1 matches at 9 bases. Germline CDR1 is SGHRS and CDR2 is YFSETQ. The V and J ends lost 3 bases and 4 bases, in that order; junction bases with no gene match: 7. CDR3 length: 15 amino acids.

The CDR3 here is CASSQDGLALYEQYF. The CDR3 nucleotides read TGTGCCAGCAGCCAAGATGGGCTAGCGCTCTACGAGCAGTACTTC. The chain combines TRBV3-1 with TRBJ2-7; D possibly corresponds to TRBD2 (6 bases). The CDR3 consists of 15 residues. Germline loops: CDR1 LGHDT, CDR2 YNNKEL (reference sequence). V was trimmed by 0 bases and J by 3 bases, leaving 12 bases between them.

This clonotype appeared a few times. For the CDR3, the DNA is TGTGCCATCAGTGACGGACTAGCCTACAATGAGCAGTTCTTC. This gives the protein CAISDGLAYNEQFF. The chain combines TRBV10-3 with TRBJ2-1; 7 bases match TRBD2. The CDR3 runs to 14 residues. Germline values: CDR1 ENHRY, CDR2 SYGVKD. Unmatched junction bases numbered 1, after V lost 3 bases and J lost 2 bases.

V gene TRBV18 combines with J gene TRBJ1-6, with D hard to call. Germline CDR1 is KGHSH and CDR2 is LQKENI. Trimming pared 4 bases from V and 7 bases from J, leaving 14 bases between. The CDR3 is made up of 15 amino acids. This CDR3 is CASSQAGGRNSPLHF. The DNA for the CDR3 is TGTGCCAGCTCACAAGCGGGAGGAAGAAATTCACCCCTCCACTTT.

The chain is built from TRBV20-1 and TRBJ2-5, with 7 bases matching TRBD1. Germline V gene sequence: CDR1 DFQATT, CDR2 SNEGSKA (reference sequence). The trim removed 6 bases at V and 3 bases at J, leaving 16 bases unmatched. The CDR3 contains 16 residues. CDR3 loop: CSAQDRQGRSEETQYF. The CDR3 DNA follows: TGCAGTGCCCAAGATCGACAGGGAAGGTCAGAAGAGACCCAGTACTTC.